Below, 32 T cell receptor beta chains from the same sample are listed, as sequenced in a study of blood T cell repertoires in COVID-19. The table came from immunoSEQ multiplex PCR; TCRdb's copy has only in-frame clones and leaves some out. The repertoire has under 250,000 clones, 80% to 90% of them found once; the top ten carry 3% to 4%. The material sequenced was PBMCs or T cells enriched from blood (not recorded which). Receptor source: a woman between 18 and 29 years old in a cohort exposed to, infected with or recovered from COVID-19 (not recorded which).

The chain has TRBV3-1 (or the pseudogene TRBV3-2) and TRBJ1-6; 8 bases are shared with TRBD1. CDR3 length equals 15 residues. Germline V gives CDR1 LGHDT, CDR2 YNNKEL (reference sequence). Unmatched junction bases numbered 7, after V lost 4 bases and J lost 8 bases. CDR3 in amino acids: CASSPRTGRDSPLHF. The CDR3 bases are TGTGCCAGCAGCCCGCGGACAGGGCGGGATTCACCCCTCCACTTT.

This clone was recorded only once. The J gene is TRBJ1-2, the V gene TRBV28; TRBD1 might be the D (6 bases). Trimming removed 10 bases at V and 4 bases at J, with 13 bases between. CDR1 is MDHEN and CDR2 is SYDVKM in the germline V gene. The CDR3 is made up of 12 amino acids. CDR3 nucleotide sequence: TGTGCCACCAATGGGGGCGGCTATGGCTACACCTTC. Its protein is CATNGGGYGYTF.

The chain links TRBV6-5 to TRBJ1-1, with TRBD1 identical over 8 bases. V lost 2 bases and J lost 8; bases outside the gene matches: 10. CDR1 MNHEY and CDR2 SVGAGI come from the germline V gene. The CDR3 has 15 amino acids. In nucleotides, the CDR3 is TGTGCCAGCAGTTACCCCGGGACAGGTAATTCCGAAGCTTTCTTT. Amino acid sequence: CASSYPGTGNSEAFF.

The DNA of the CDR3 is TGTGCCAGCAGCTTAGCTGGGGGGGATCAGCCCCAGCATTTT. It is translated as CASSLAGGDQPQHF. The rearrangement links TRBV7-8 to TRBJ1-5, with D perhaps TRBD1 (5 bases). The CDR3 is 14 residues long. Germline loops: CDR1 SGHVS, CDR2 FQNEAQ. V was clipped by 0 bases and J by 5 bases, with 8 bases between them.

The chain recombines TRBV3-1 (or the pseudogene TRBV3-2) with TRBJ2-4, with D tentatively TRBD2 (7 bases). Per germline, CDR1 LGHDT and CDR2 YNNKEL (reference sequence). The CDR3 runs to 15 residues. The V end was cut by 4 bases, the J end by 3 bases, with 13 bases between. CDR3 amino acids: CASSPLGGGKNIQYF. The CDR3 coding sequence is TGTGCCAGCAGCCCCTTAGGGGGGGGCAAAAACATTCAGTACTTC.

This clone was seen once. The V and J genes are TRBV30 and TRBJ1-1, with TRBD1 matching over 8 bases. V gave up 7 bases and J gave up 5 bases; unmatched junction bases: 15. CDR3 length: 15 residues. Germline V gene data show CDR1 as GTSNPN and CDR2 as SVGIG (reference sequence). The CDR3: CAYSNTDRVGTEAFF. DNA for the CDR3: TGTGCCTACTCGAACACGGACAGGGTCGGGACTGAAGCTTTCTTT.

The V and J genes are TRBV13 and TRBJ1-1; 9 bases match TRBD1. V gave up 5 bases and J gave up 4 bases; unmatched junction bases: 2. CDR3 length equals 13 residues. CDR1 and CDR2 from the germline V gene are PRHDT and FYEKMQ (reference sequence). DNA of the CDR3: TGTGCCAGCAGCCAGGACAGGGGCACTGAAGCTTTCTTT. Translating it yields CASSQDRGTEAFF.

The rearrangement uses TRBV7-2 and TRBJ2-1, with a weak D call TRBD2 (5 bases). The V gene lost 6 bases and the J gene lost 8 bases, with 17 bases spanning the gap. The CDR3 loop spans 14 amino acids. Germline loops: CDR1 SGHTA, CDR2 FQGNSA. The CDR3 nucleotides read TGTGCCAGCAGTCGGACCGACACGGGGTATGAGCAGTTCTTC. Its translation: CASSRTDTGYEQFF. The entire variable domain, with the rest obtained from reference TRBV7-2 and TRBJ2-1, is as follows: GAGVSQSPSNKVTEKGKDVELRCDPISGHTALYWYRQSLGQGLEFLIYFQGNSAPDKSGLPSDRFSAERTGGSVSTLTIQRTQQEDSAVYLCASSRTDTGYEQFFGPGTRLTVL.

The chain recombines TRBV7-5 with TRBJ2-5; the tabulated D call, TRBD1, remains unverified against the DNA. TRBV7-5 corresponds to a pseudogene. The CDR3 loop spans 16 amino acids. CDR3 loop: CVRSPRRDRGRETQYF. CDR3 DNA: TGTGTCAGAAGCCCTCGACGGGACAGGGGACGGGAGACCCAGTACTTC.

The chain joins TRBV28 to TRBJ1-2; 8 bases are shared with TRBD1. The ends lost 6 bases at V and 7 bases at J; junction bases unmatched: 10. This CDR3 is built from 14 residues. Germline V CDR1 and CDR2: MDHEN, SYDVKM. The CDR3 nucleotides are TGTGCCAGCAGCTCGGGACAGGAGAGCAGTGGCTACACCTTC. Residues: CASSSGQESSGYTF.

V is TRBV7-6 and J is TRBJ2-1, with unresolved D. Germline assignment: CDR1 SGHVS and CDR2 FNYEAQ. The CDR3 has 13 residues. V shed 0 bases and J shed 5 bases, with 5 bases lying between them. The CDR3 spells CASSLAPDNEQFF. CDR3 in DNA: TGTGCCAGCAGCTTAGCGCCGGACAATGAGCAGTTCTTC.

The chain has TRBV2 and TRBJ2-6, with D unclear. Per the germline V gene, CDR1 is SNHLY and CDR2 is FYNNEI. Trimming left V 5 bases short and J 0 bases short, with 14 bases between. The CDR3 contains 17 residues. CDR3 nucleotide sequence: TGTGCCAGCAGTACAGAAGACACAAGCTCTGGGGCCAACGTCCTGACTTTC. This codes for CASSTEDTSSGANVLTF.

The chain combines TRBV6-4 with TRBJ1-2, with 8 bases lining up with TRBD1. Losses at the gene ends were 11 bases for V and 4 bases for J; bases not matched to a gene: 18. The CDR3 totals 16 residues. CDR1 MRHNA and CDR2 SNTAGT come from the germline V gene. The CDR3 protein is CAQAEVHRGTFYGYTF. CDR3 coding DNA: TGTGCCCAGGCTGAGGTTCACAGGGGGACTTTCTATGGCTACACCTTC.

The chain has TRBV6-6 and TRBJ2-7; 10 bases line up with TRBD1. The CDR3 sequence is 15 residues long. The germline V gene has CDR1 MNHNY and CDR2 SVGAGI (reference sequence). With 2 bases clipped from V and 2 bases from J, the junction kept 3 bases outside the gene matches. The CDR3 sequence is CASSYADRGAYEQYF. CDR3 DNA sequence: TGTGCCAGCAGTTACGCGGACAGGGGGGCCTACGAGCAGTACTTC.

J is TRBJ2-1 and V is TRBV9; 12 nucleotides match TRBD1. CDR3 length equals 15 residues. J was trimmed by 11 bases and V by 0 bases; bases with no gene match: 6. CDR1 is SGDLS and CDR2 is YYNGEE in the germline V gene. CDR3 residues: CASSVAGQGANQQFF. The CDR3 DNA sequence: TGTGCCAGCAGCGTAGCGGGACAGGGGGCTAACCAGCAGTTCTTC.

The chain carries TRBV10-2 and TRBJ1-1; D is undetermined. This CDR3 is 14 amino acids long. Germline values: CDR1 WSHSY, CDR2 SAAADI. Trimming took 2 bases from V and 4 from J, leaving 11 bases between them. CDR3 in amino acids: CASSELGVGTEAFF. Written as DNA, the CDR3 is TGCGCCAGCAGTGAGCTGGGAGTAGGCACTGAAGCTTTCTTT.

The CDR3 nucleotides read TGTGCCAGCAGGACCTGGGACAGTTCGGGGGAGCAGTACTTC. It is translated as CASRTWDSSGEQYF. This chain links TRBV3-1 (or the pseudogene TRBV3-2) with TRBJ2-7; 7 bases are shared with TRBD1. Germline V gives CDR1 LGHDT, CDR2 YNNKEL (reference sequence). This CDR3 is built from 14 residues. With V trimmed by 6 bases and J by 7 bases, 12 bases remained unmatched.

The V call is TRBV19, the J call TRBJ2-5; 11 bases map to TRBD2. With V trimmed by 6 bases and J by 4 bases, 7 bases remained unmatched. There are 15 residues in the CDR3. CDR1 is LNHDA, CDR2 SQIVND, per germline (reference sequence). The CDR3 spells CASRKGTSGVETQYF. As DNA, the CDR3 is TGTGCCAGTAGGAAAGGGACTAGCGGAGTAGAGACCCAGTACTTC.

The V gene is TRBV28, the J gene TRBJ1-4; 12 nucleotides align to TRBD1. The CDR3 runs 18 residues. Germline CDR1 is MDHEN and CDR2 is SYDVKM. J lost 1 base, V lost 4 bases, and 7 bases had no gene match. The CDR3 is CASSSGTGGEVTNEKLFF. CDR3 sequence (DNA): TGTGCCAGCAGTTCCGGGACAGGGGGCGAGGTAACTAATGAAAAACTGTTTTTT.

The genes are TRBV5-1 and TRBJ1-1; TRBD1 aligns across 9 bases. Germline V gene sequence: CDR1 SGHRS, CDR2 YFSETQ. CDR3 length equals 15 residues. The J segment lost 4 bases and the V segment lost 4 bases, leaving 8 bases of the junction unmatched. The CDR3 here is CASSGNRGLGTEAFF. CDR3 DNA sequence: TGCGCCAGCAGCGGGAACAGGGGGCTCGGCACTGAAGCTTTCTTT. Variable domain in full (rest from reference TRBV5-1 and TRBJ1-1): KAGVTQTPRYLIKTRGQQVTLSCSPISGHRSVSWYQQTPGQGLQFLFEYFSETQRNKGNFPGRFSGRQFSNSRSEMNVSTLELGDSALYLCASSGNRGLGTEAFFGQGTRLTVV.

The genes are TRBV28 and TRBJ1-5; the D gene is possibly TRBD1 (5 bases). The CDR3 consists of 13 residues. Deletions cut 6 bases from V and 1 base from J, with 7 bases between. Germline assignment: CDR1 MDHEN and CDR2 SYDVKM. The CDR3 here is CASRRDSNQPQHF. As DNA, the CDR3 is TGTGCCAGCAGGCGGGACAGCAATCAGCCCCAGCATTTT.

CDR3 protein: CASSFTGDGYTF. The CDR3 bases are TGTGCCAGCAGTTTTACAGGGGATGGCTACACCTTC. The chain combines TRBV27 with TRBJ1-2; 7 nucleotides align to TRBD1. This CDR3 is 12 amino acids long. After removal of 3 bases from V and 6 bases from J, the junction contained 1 base not matched to a gene. Germline values: CDR1 MNHEY, CDR2 SMNVEV (reference sequence).

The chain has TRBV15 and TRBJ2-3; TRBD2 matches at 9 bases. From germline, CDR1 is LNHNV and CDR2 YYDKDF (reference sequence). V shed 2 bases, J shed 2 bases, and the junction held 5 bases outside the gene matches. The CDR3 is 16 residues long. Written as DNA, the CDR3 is TGTGCCACCAGCAGACGGGCGGGGGGGTTCACAGATACGCAGTATTTT. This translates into CATSRRAGGFTDTQYF.

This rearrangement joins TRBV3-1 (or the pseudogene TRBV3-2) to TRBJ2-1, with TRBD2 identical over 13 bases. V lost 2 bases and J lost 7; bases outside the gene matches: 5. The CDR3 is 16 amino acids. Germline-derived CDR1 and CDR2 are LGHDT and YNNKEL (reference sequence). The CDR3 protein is CASSQFTSGRVNEQFF. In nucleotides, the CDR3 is TGTGCCAGCAGCCAATTTACTAGCGGGAGGGTTAATGAGCAGTTCTTC.

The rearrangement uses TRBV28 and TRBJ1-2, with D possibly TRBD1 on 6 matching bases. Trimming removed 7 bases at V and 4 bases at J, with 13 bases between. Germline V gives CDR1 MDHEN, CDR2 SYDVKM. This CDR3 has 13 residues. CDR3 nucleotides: TGTGCCAGCACCACTGGGGGCCTCTATGGCTACACCTTC. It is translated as CASTTGGLYGYTF.

Here the CDR3 DNA reads TGCGCCAGCAGCTTGGATCAGGGGCGCGAGCAGTACTTC. The encoded protein is CASSLDQGREQYF. The genes are TRBV5-1 and TRBJ2-7; a weak D match, TRBD1 (6 bases). Looked up from germline, CDR1 is SGHRS and CDR2 is YFSETQ. V lost 0 bases and J 6 bases, leaving 10 bases between the germline ends. CDR3 length equals 13 residues.

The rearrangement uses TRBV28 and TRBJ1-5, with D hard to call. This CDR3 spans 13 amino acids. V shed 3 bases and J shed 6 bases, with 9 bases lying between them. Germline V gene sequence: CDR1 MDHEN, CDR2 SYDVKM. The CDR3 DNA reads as TGTGCCAGCAGTTTGCGGGGTGGTCAGCCCCAGCATTTT. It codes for CASSLRGGQPQHF. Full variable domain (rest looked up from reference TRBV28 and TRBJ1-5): DVKVTQSSRYLVKRTGEKVFLECVQDMDHENMFWYRQDPGLGLRLIYFSYDVKMKEKGDIPEGYSVSREKKERFSLILESASTNQTSMYLCASSLRGGQPQHFGDGTRLSIL.

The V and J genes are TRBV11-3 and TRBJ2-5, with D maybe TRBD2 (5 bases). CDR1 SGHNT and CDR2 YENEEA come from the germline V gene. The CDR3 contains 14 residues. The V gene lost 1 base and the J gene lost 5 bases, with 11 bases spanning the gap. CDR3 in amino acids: CASSLAGGVETQYF. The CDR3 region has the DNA TGTGCCAGCAGCTTAGCCGGAGGCGTCGAGACCCAGTACTTC.

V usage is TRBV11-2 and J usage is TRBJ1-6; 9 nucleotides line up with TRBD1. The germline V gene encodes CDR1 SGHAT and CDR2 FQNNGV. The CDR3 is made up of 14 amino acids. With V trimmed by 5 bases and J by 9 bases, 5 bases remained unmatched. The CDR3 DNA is TGTGCCAGCAGCCCCGGGACAGGGCCTTCACCCCTCCACTTT. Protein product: CASSPGTGPSPLHF. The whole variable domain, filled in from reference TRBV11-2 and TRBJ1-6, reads EAGVAQSPRYKIIEKRQSVAFWCNPISGHATLYWYQQILGQGPKLLIQFQNNGVVDDSQLPKDRFSAERLKGVDSTLKIQPAKLEDSAVYLCASSPGTGPSPLHFGNGTRLTVT.

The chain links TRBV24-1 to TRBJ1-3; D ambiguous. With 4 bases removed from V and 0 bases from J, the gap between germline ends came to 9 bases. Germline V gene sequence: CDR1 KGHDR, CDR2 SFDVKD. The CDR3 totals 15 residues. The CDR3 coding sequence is TGTGCCACCAGTGAGGATGGACTCTCTGGAAACACCATATATTTT. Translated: CATSEDGLSGNTIYF.

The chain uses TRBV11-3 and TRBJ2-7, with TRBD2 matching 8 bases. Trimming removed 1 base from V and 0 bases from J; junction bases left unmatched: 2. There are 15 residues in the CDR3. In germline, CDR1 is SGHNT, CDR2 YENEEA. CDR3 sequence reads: CASSLGGGSSYEQYF. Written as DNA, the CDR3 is TGTGCCAGCAGCTTAGGCGGGGGGAGCTCCTACGAGCAGTACTTC. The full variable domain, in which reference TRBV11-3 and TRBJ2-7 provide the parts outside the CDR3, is EAGVVQSPRYKIIEKKQPVAFWCNPISGHNTLYWYLQNLGQGPELLIRYENEEAVDDSQLPKDRFSAERLKGVDSTLKIQPAELGDSAVYLCASSLGGGSSYEQYFGPGTRLTVT.

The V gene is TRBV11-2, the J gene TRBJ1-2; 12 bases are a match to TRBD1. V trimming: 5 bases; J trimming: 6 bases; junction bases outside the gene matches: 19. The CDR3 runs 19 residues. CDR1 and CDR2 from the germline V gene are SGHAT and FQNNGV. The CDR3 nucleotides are TGTGCCAGCAGCCCGGGCCCAAGGGACAGGGGGCTAGGTTGGCATGGCTACACCTTC. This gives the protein CASSPGPRDRGLGWHGYTF.